This T cell receptor beta chain stems from a study of Ad26.COV2.S vaccination and SARS-CoV-2 variants. This sample's treatment: some 20 received Ad26.COV2.S at low or high dose, single or two shots; several received placebo; per-sample allocation not given. It was on day 63 after the first vaccine or placebo injection that samples were taken. Germline CDR1 and CDR2: SGHAT and FQNNGV. The length of the CDR3 is 14 residues. V lost 5 bases and J lost 4, with 15 bases in between. This clone was picked up one time. The data were produced by immunoSEQ multiplex PCR, yet TCRdb's version contains in-frame clones alone and is incomplete. The data contain roughly 460,000 clones, approximately 90% of them singletons.

V usage is TRBV11-2 and J usage is TRBJ2-7, with D possibly TRBD1 on 6 matching bases. This specimen was peripheral blood, taken in a trial of Ad26.COV2.S vaccine versus placebo. This sequence was found in a person between 18 and 65 years old who received the Ad26.COV2.S COVID-19 vaccine or a placebo. The CDR3 nucleotides are TGTGCCAGCAGCACCTCGACAGGCGGGTACGAGCAGTACTTC. Translation: CASSTSTGGYEQYF. Drawing the rest from reference TRBV11-2 and TRBJ2-7, the complete variable domain is EAGVAQSPRYKIIEKRQSVAFWCNPISGHATLYWYQQILGQGPKLLIQFQNNGVVDDSQLPKDRFSAERLKGVDSTLKIQPAKLEDSAVYLCASSTSTGGYEQYFGPGTRLTVT.